Listed here are 8 T cell receptor beta chains from one sample, sequenced in a study of T cells after somatic rescue of genetic block. The assay was immunoSEQ multiplex PCR, and TCRdb's table has in-frame clones only and misses some. The data contain around 15,000 clones, about three quarters of them singletons. The sequenced material came from peripheral blood mononuclear cells (PBMCs). These receptors were collected from a man between 18 and 35 years old.

This clone has at least ten counts. The chain has TRBV6-6 and TRBJ2-5; tentative D call: TRBD1 (6 bases). The CDR3 is 14 amino acids. Germline V gene lookup returns CDR1 MNHNY and CDR2 SVGAGI (reference sequence). Trimming removed 8 bases from V and 5 bases from J, with 18 bases in between. The CDR3 spells CASARTEIGETQYF. For the CDR3, the DNA is TGTGCCAGCGCCAGGACAGAGATAGGGGAGACCCAGTACTTC.

This chain joins TRBV18 and TRBJ2-5; D perhaps matches TRBD1 (6 bases). CDR3 length: 15 residues. V was shortened by 6 bases and J by 2 bases, with 16 bases between the two germline ends. Germline assignment: CDR1 KGHSH and CDR2 LQKENI. CDR3 nucleotides: TGTGCCAGCTCGCTGACAGGCAACACGCAAGAGACCCAGTACTTC. Protein: CASSLTGNTQETQYF.

The chain is built from TRBV5-1 and TRBJ2-1, with 9 bases fitting TRBD2. The CDR3 runs 16 residues. Germline trimming cut 1 base from V and 5 bases from J; bases unmatched to any gene: 7. Germline V lookup: CDR1 SGHRS, CDR2 YFSETQ. CDR3 residues: CASSLIGTSWDNEQFF. The CDR3 region has the DNA TGCGCCAGCAGCTTGATAGGGACTAGCTGGGACAATGAGCAGTTCTTC. Drawing the rest from reference TRBV5-1 and TRBJ2-1, the complete variable domain is KAGVTQTPRYLIKTRGQQVTLSCSPISGHRSVSWYQQTPGQGLQFLFEYFSETQRNKGNFPGRFSGRQFSNSRSEMNVSTLELGDSALYLCASSLIGTSWDNEQFFGPGTRLTVL.

This sequence joins TRBV7-2 and TRBJ2-1; tentatively, D is TRBD2 (5 bases). The CDR3 totals 15 residues. From germline, CDR1 is SGHTA and CDR2 FQGNSA. Trimming stripped 1 base from V and 2 bases from J, with 9 bases between. The DNA for the CDR3 is TGTGCCAGCAGCTTAGAGCCAGCGGCCTACAATGAGCAGTTCTTC. Protein sequence: CASSLEPAAYNEQFF.

J is TRBJ2-3 and V is TRBV18, with D possibly matching TRBD1 (6 bases). Per the germline V gene, CDR1 is KGHSH and CDR2 is LQKENI. V lost 2 bases, J lost 4 bases, and 13 bases lay in between. The CDR3 length is 15 residues. CDR3 region: CASSPGPRGADTQYF. The CDR3 DNA is TGTGCCAGCTCACCAGGGCCCAGGGGTGCAGATACGCAGTATTTT.

This rearrangement joins TRBV5-1 to TRBJ2-7; TRBD2 matches at 8 bases. The germline V gene has CDR1 SGHRS and CDR2 YFSETQ. V lost 10 bases and J lost 2; bases outside the gene matches: 8. The CDR3 totals 13 residues. The DNA of the CDR3 is TGCGCCTCCCGGACTAGCCTGGCCTACGAGCAGTACTTC. This translates into CASRTSLAYEQYF.

This clone was seen only a few times. The chain is built from TRBV7-9 and TRBJ2-7; D is possibly TRBD1 (6 bases). Trimming took 4 bases from V and 0 from J, leaving 7 bases between them. This CDR3 comprises 13 residues. The V gene's germline CDR1 is SEHNR and CDR2 FQNEAQ (reference sequence). CDR3 sequence: CASSWTVSYEQYF. CDR3 sequence (DNA): TGTGCCAGCAGCTGGACAGTCTCCTACGAGCAGTACTTC.

This chain connects TRBV6-6 to TRBJ2-1; TRBD2 matches at 8 bases. This CDR3 comprises 15 residues. V shed 6 bases and J 3 bases; nucleotides not matched to a gene: 7. CDR1 and CDR2 from the germline V gene are MNHNY and SVGAGI (reference sequence). CDR3 in DNA: TGTGCCAGCAGATATCGGGGGGGCCTCTACAATGAGCAGTTCTTC. Translating it yields CASRYRGGLYNEQFF.